The 29 T cell receptor beta chains given below trace back to one sample, sequenced in a study of blood T cell repertoires in COVID-19. Assay used: immunoSEQ multiplex PCR; TCRdb lists only in-frame clones, some missing. The repertoire consists of some 100,000 clones, with 88% occurring once and the leading ten covering around 6.5%. The specimen sequenced was peripheral blood. The source is a woman aged 55-69 years with acute or convalescent COVID-19.

The chain recombines TRBV19 with TRBJ1-5; 12 bases agree with TRBD1. CDR1 is LNHDA, CDR2 SQIVND, per germline (reference sequence). V lost 6 bases and J lost 4; bases outside the gene matches: 7. CDR3 length equals 16 residues. Here the CDR3 reads CASRDPGQGANQPQHF. The DNA for the CDR3 is TGTGCCAGTAGGGATCCGGGACAGGGGGCAAATCAGCCCCAGCATTTT.

The genes are TRBV3-1 (or the pseudogene TRBV3-2) and TRBJ1-1; maybe TRBD1 (5 bases). The germline gives CDR1 LGHDT, CDR2 YNNKEL (reference sequence). Trimming took off 0 bases at V and 4 bases at J, with 12 bases between the two ends. The CDR3 contains 15 residues. For the CDR3, the DNA is TGTGCCAGCAGCCAAGATGCAGGGTCGGGCACTGAAGCTTTCTTT. It yields the protein CASSQDAGSGTEAFF.

The chain links TRBV6-1 to TRBJ1-2; D is unclear. Germline CDR1 MNHNS, CDR2 SASEGT. The CDR3 is 12 amino acids. Between the trimmed V and J ends, which lost 2 bases and 5 bases, there was a span of 6 bases. DNA for the CDR3: TGTGCCAGCAGTGAACAGCGGTATGGCTACACCTTC. Translated: CASSEQRYGYTF.

The CDR3 DNA sequence: TGTGCCACCAGTGATCAGGCCCATGGACAGCCCCAGCATTTT. Its translation is CATSDQAHGQPQHF. The V and J genes are TRBV24-1 and TRBJ1-5; D is unresolved. Between the trimmed V and J ends, which lost 3 bases and 7 bases, there was a span of 12 bases. Germline CDR1 and CDR2: KGHDR and SFDVKD. The CDR3 loop spans 14 amino acids.

The chain couples TRBV5-3 to TRBJ2-1, with 12 bases lining up with TRBD2. TRBV5-3 is designated an ORF whose function remains uncertain. The V gene end was trimmed by 10 bases and the J gene end by 10 bases; junction bases not matched to a gene: 18. This CDR3 has 16 amino acids. CDR3 coding DNA: TGTGCCGGCCATAGGAAAGGACTAGCGGGATGGAGGGAGCAGTTCTTC. Protein: CAGHRKGLAGWREQFF.

This chain connects TRBV9 to TRBJ2-1, with D possibly TRBD2 on 5 matching bases. Germline lookup yields CDR1 SGDLS and CDR2 YYNGEE. Trimming left V 2 bases short and J 5 bases short, with 11 bases between. The CDR3 sequence is 14 residues long. The CDR3 region is CASSVPDGNNEQFF. DNA for the CDR3: TGTGCCAGCAGCGTCCCGGACGGGAACAATGAGCAGTTCTTC.

The rearrangement joins TRBV2 to TRBJ1-6; D possibly corresponds to TRBD1 (5 bases). Trimming cost V 10 bases and J 9 bases, with 22 bases left between them. The CDR3 consists of 15 residues. Per the germline V gene, CDR1 is SNHLY and CDR2 is FYNNEI. As DNA, the CDR3 is TGTGCCACCTCGGGGGACCCAGCCATAATTTCACCCCTCCACTTT. Translating gives CATSGDPAIISPLHF. Based on the CDR3 plus reference TRBV2 and TRBJ1-6, the full variable domain is EPEVTQTPSHQVTQMGQEVILRCVPISNHLYFYWYRQILGQKVEFLVSFYNNEISEKSEIFDDQFSVERPDGSNFTLKIRSTKLEDSAMYFCATSGDPAIISPLHFGNGTRLTVT.

J is TRBJ1-5 and V is TRBV5-5; possibly TRBD1 for D (6 bases). Germline V CDR1 and CDR2: SGHKS, YYEKEE (reference sequence). V was cut by 0 bases and J by 4 bases, with 17 bases left in between. The CDR3 has 17 amino acids. The CDR3 DNA is TGTGCCAGCAGCTTGGATCCAGGGACACGCACTAATCAGCCCCAGCATTTT. Translated: CASSLDPGTRTNQPQHF.

V gene TRBV5-1 combines with J gene TRBJ1-1; D perhaps matches TRBD1 (6 bases). The CDR3 loop spans 14 amino acids. Looked up from germline, CDR1 is SGHRS and CDR2 is YFSETQ. Trimming stripped 4 bases from V and 2 bases from J, with 12 bases between. The chain's CDR3 is CASSPQTGNTEAFF. The CDR3 region has the DNA TGCGCCAGCAGCCCTCAGACAGGAAACACTGAAGCTTTCTTT.

The rearrangement joins TRBV2 to TRBJ1-4; 10 bases are a match to TRBD1. Per germline, CDR1 SNHLY and CDR2 FYNNEI. Unmatched junction bases numbered 4, after V lost 4 bases and J lost 8 bases. The CDR3 totals 14 residues. The CDR3 bases are TGTGCCAGCAGTGGGGACAGGGGAGGGGAAAAACTGTTTTTT. Translated, it gives CASSGDRGGEKLFF.

This chain joins TRBV7-2 and TRBJ1-5; D may be TRBD1 (5 bases). The length of the CDR3 is 17 residues. V was cut by 5 bases and J by 4 bases, with 21 bases left in between. The germline V gene has CDR1 SGHTA and CDR2 FQGNSA. CDR3 amino acids: CASSPVSFRVGNQPQHF. In DNA form, the CDR3 reads TGTGCCAGCAGCCCCGTTTCATTCAGGGTAGGAAATCAGCCCCAGCATTTT.

This clone was recorded once. The chain joins TRBV3-1 (or the pseudogene TRBV3-2) to TRBJ2-3; 7 bases line up with TRBD2. The J segment lost 4 bases and the V segment lost 1 base, leaving 8 bases of the junction unmatched. CDR1 and CDR2 (germline): LGHDT, YNNKEL (reference sequence). The CDR3 consists of 16 residues. The CDR3 sequence: CASSQGSGLGADTQYF. Here the CDR3 DNA reads TGTGCCAGCAGCCAAGGGTCAGGACTAGGAGCAGATACGCAGTATTTT.

This clone appeared a single time. CDR3 region: CASSKDMCSNQPQHF. Here the CDR3 DNA reads TGTGCCAGCAGCAAAGATATGTGTAGCAATCAGCCCCAGCATTTT. The chain uses TRBV21-1 and TRBJ1-5. TRBV21-1 is described as a pseudogene. CDR3 length: 15 amino acids.

This chain uses TRBV29-1 with TRBJ1-2, with TRBD1 matching over 7 bases. CDR1 is SQVTM and CDR2 is ANQGSEA in the germline V gene. Trimming cost V 8 bases and J 4 bases; bases outside gene matches: 13. The CDR3 extends over 14 amino acids. CDR3 in amino acids: CSFEEPGQIYGYTF. CDR3 in DNA: TGCAGCTTCGAAGAGCCGGGACAGATCTATGGCTACACCTTC.

This sequence joins TRBV7-2 and TRBJ2-4, with TRBD2 matching over 7 bases. This CDR3 is 14 amino acids long. Germline CDR1 is SGHTA and CDR2 is FQGNSA. V lost 5 bases to trimming and J lost 8 bases; unmatched junction nucleotides: 9. CDR3 protein: CASSLWWGGDIQYF. As DNA, the CDR3 is TGTGCCAGCAGCCTTTGGTGGGGGGGAGACATTCAGTACTTC.

This chain links TRBV27 with TRBJ2-5; tentative D call: TRBD2 (5 bases). V was pared by 4 bases and J by 3 bases, with 9 bases between. Germline V gene data show CDR1 as MNHEY and CDR2 as SMNVEV (reference sequence). This CDR3 spans 13 amino acids. DNA for the CDR3: TGTGCCAGCAGTTCGCGAGCGGAAGAGACCCAGTACTTC. Translating it yields CASSSRAEETQYF.

The chain employs TRBV27 and TRBJ2-7, with 7 bases that match TRBD2. The CDR3 totals 14 residues. Germline V gene sequence: CDR1 MNHEY, CDR2 SMNVEV (reference sequence). Trimming took 3 bases from V and 3 from J; bases not matched to a gene: 5. The CDR3 loop is CASSFHSGYYEQYF. CDR3 nucleotide sequence: TGTGCCAGCAGTTTCCATAGCGGGTACTACGAGCAGTACTTC.

This chain connects TRBV14 to TRBJ2-1; 10 bases align to TRBD1. The CDR3 has 15 amino acids. The J segment lost 6 bases and the V segment lost 3 bases, leaving 5 bases of the junction unmatched. Per germline, CDR1 SGHDN and CDR2 FVKESK. CDR3: CASSHGTGASNEQFF. The CDR3, as DNA: TGTGCCAGCAGCCATGGGACAGGGGCCTCCAATGAGCAGTTCTTC.

The gene calls are TRBV3-1 (or the pseudogene TRBV3-2) and TRBJ2-4; TRBD1 might be the D (5 bases). This CDR3 has 18 amino acids. V lost 3 bases and J lost 2, with 20 bases in between. From germline, CDR1 is LGHDT and CDR2 YNNKEL (reference sequence). The CDR3 reads CASSQPSRAGQPKNIQYF. The CDR3 DNA reads as TGTGCCAGCAGCCAGCCCTCGAGAGCAGGACAACCCAAAAACATTCAGTACTTC.

This chain joins TRBV7-3 and TRBJ2-2, with 10 bases that match TRBD2. CDR1 and CDR2 (germline): SGHTA, FQGTGA. The V gene end was trimmed by 5 bases and the J gene end by 5 bases; junction bases not matched to a gene: 11. The CDR3 spans 17 residues. The CDR3 DNA follows: TGTGCCAGCAGCCCCACGGGTCCTAGCGGGAGAACCGGGGAGCTGTTTTTT. Its protein is CASSPTGPSGRTGELFF.

The chain links TRBV27 to TRBJ2-1, with 11 bases that match TRBD2. V dropped 8 bases and J dropped 5; count of bases not matched to a gene: 5. The CDR3 runs to 14 residues. The germline gives CDR1 MNHEY, CDR2 SMNVEV (reference sequence). CDR3 amino acids: CASSGLAVNNEQFF. The CDR3 nucleotides read TGTGCCAGCTCGGGACTAGCGGTCAACAATGAGCAGTTCTTC.

The chain recombines TRBV2 with TRBJ1-6; D is possibly TRBD1 (5 bases). The length of the CDR3 is 15 residues. V lost 3 bases and J 6 bases, leaving 12 bases between the germline ends. Germline lookup yields CDR1 SNHLY and CDR2 FYNNEI. CDR3: CASSDRQLANSPLHF. The CDR3 DNA reads TGTGCCAGCAGTGATCGACAGCTGGCTAATTCACCCCTCCACTTT.

The V call is TRBV6-1, the J call TRBJ1-2, with 10 positions matching TRBD1. J lost 2 bases, V lost 4 bases, and 13 bases had no gene match. Germline lookup yields CDR1 MNHNS and CDR2 SASEGT. The CDR3 runs 18 residues. This CDR3 reads CASSALSGTGVGNYGYTF. The CDR3 DNA is TGTGCCAGCAGTGCGCTATCCGGGACAGGGGTAGGCAACTATGGCTACACCTTC.

This sequence joins TRBV6-5 and TRBJ1-1; TRBD1 matches at 8 bases. The germline V gene has CDR1 MNHEY and CDR2 SVGAGI. With V trimmed by 4 bases and J by 0 bases, 4 bases remained unmatched. This CDR3 is built from 15 residues. CDR3 DNA: TGTGCCAGCAGTTCCCCAGGGGGCATGAACACTGAAGCTTTCTTT. Protein sequence: CASSSPGGMNTEAFF.

This chain connects TRBV10-3 to TRBJ2-5, with D perhaps matching TRBD2 (6 bases). The V and J ends lost 4 bases and 5 bases respectively, with 11 bases between them. The CDR3 loop spans 13 amino acids. CDR1 and CDR2 (germline): ENHRY, SYGVKD. CDR3 protein: CAISGGEEETQYF. The CDR3, as DNA: TGTGCCATCAGTGGGGGGGAGGAGGAGACCCAGTACTTC.

For this clone: The same CDR3 is also encoded by other DNA sequences in this sample. This chain links TRBV20-1 with TRBJ2-1, with a tentative D call TRBD1 (5 bases). CDR3 size: 14 residues. Trimming left V 3 bases short and J 0 bases short, with 9 bases between. CDR1 is DFQATT, CDR2 SNEGSKA, per germline (reference sequence). The CDR3 DNA is TGCAGTGCTAGTAGGGGAAGCTCCTACAATGAGCAGTTCTTC. It specifies CSASRGSSYNEQFF.

The chain links TRBV6-1 to TRBJ2-7, with D maybe TRBD1 (5 bases). V lost 4 bases to trimming and J lost 1 base, with 17 bases between them. Germline loops: CDR1 MNHNS, CDR2 SASEGT. This CDR3 has 16 residues. The CDR3 sequence is CASSALPGYLSYEQYF. Here the CDR3 DNA reads TGTGCCAGCAGTGCTCTACCAGGGTACCTATCCTACGAGCAGTACTTC.

The chain links TRBV6-5 to TRBJ1-1; D may be TRBD1 (5 bases). V lost 5 bases and J 2 bases, leaving 9 bases between the germline ends. Germline CDR1 and CDR2: MNHEY and SVGAGI. The CDR3 length is 13 residues. CDR3 sequence reads: CASSLTVNTEAFF. The CDR3 DNA reads TGTGCCAGCAGTCTGACAGTCAACACTGAAGCTTTCTTT.

This clone has more than one count but fewer than ten. This sequence joins TRBV3-1 (or the pseudogene TRBV3-2) and TRBJ2-3; D ambiguous. CDR3 length equals 14 residues. Germline assignment: CDR1 LGHDT and CDR2 YNNKEL (reference sequence). V dropped 4 bases and J dropped 2 bases, with 10 bases sitting between them. The CDR3 nucleotides are TGTGCCAGCAGCCCACAGCCCACCACAGATACGCAGTATTTT. This translates into CASSPQPTTDTQYF.